Shown below are 8 T cell receptor beta chains from a single sample sequenced in a study of T-cell reconstitution after alpha-beta-depleted transplantation in children. It was with unique molecular identifiers that the TCRbeta library was prepared. TCRdb itself ran the PCR reads through MiXCR, one entry per CDR3 protein. This sample carries a few hundred thousand distinct CDR3 sequences, roughly 14% of them seen once, and the ten largest clones take around 4%. The sequencing used PBMCs, collected from the stem cell graft. The receptor set was obtained from a human donor who donated a stem cell graft to a child with Fanconi anemia.

The chain recombines TRBV12-3 or TRBV12-4 with TRBJ2-1; the match to TRBD1 covers 7 bases. CDR3 length: 16 residues. V lost 6 bases, J lost 0 bases, and 8 bases stayed unmatched. This chain's CDR3 is CASSEYRDSSYNEQFF. CDR3 bases: TGTGCCAGCAGCGAGTACCGGGACAGCTCCTACAATGAGCAGTTCTTC.

The chain combines TRBV27 with TRBJ1-2; unclear D gene. Trimming cost V 0 bases and J 4 bases, with 15 bases left between them. CDR1 and CDR2 from the germline V gene are MNHEY and SMNVEV (reference sequence). CDR3 length equals 16 residues. CDR3 sequence: CASSLSPGEEGYGYTF. As DNA, the CDR3 is TGTGCCAGCAGTTTATCGCCTGGGGAAGAGGGCTATGGCTACACCTTC.

This clonotype appeared many times. The rearrangement uses TRBV20-1 and TRBJ2-1; D might be TRBD1 or TRBD2, each matching 5 bases. V was pared by 3 bases and J by 3 bases, with 12 bases between. Germline CDR1 DFQATT, CDR2 SNEGSKA (reference sequence). The CDR3 covers 14 residues. In nucleotides, the CDR3 is TGCAGTGCTAGGGGGGAATTGGGCTACAATGAGCAGTTCTTC. Amino acid sequence: CSARGELGYNEQFF.

The chain carries TRBV12-3 or TRBV12-4 and TRBJ2-2; D may be TRBD2 (5 bases). CDR3 size: 14 residues. Trimming removed 5 bases at V and 4 bases at J, with 11 bases between. In DNA form, the CDR3 reads TGTGCCAGCAGTCTAACTAGGCTCACCGGGGAGCTGTTTTTT. This encodes CASSLTRLTGELFF.

The table lists this clonotype with a few counts. The chain has TRBV11-2 and TRBJ2-7, with D hard to call. The V gene lost 3 bases and the J gene lost 4 bases, with 10 bases spanning the gap. The CDR3 runs 13 residues. Germline lookup yields CDR1 SGHAT and CDR2 FQNNGV. CDR3 residues: CASSFVRDYEQYV. CDR3 bases: TGTGCCAGCAGCTTTGTTAGGGATTACGAGCAGTACGTC.

This chain uses TRBV20-1 with TRBJ2-1; 8 nucleotides match TRBD2. The CDR3 consists of 15 residues. Germline values: CDR1 DFQATT, CDR2 SNEGSKA (reference sequence). Trimming took 5 bases from V and 0 from J; bases not matched to a gene: 6. CDR3 bases: TGCAGTGCTTTGAGCGGGAGTACCTCCTACAATGAGCAGTTCTTC. Encoded protein: CSALSGSTSYNEQFF.

The sample holds one count of this clonotype. The chain links TRBV2 to TRBJ1-2; the match to TRBD1 covers 10 bases. From germline, CDR1 is SNHLY and CDR2 FYNNEI. CDR3 length: 13 residues. V lost 5 bases and J lost 6; bases outside the gene matches: 3. In nucleotides, the CDR3 is TGTGCCAGCAGTTCGACAGGGGGCGATGGCTACACCTTC. Translation gives CASSSTGGDGYTF.

This clonotype turned up a few times. V gene TRBV5-6 combines with J gene TRBJ1-2; weak D call: TRBD1 (5 bases). With 3 bases removed from V and 8 bases from J, the gap between germline ends came to 17 bases. Per germline, CDR1 SGHDT and CDR2 YYEEEE. The CDR3 loop spans 14 amino acids. CDR3 protein: CASSSWGSWPGYTF. The DNA of the CDR3 is TGTGCCAGCAGCTCATGGGGGTCGTGGCCCGGCTACACCTTC.